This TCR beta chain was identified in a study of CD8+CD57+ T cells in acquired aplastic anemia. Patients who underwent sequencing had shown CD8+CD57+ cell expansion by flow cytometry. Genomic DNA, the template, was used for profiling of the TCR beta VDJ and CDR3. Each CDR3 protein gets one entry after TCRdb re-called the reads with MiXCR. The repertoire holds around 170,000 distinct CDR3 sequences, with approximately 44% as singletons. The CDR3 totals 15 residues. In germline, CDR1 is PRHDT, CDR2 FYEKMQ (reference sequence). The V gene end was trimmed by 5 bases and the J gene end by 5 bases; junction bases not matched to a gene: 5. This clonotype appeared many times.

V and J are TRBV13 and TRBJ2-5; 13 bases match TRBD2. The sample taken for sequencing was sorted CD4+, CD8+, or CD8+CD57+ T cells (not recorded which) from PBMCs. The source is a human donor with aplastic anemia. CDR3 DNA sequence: TGTGCCAGCAGCATTGGACTAGCGGGAGTCGAGACCCAGTACTTC. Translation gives CASSIGLAGVETQYF.